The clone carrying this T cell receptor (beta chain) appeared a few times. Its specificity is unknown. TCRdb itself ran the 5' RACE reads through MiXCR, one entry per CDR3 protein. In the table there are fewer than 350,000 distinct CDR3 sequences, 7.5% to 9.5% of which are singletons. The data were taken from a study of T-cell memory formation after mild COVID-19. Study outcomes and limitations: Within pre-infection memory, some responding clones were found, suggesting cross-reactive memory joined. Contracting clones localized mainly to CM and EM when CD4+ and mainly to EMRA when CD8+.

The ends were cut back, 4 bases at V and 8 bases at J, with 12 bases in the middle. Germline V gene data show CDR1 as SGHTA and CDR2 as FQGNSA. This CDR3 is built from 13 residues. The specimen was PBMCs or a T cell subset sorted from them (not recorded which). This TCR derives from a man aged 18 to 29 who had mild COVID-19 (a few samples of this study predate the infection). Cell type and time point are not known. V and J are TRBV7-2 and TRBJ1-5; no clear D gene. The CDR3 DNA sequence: TGTGCCAGCAGCTCTTTAGAGAAGGAGCCCCAGCATTTT. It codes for CASSSLEKEPQHF.